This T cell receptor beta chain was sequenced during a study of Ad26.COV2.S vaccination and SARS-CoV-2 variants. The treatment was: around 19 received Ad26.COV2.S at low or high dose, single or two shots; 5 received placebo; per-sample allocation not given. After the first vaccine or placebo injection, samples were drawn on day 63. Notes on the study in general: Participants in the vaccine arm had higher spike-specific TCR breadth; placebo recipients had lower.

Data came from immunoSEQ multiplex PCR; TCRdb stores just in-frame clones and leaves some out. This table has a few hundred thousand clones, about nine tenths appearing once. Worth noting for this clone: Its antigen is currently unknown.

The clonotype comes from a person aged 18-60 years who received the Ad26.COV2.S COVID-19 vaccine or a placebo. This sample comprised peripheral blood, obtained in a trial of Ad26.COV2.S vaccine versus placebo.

Here the CDR3 reads CATSDPLREGTDTQYF. The DNA of the CDR3 is TGTGCCACCAGTGATCCTCTGCGGGAGGGAACAGATACGCAGTATTTT. The chain couples TRBV24-1 to TRBJ2-3; TRBD2 matches at 9 bases. Losses at the gene ends were 3 bases for V and 3 bases for J; bases not matched to a gene: 6. Germline V gene sequence: CDR1 KGHDR, CDR2 SFDVKD. The CDR3 runs to 16 residues.